Below are 26 T cell receptor beta chains sequenced from a single sample in a study of blood T cell repertoires in COVID-19. Repertoires were generated with immunoSEQ multiplex PCR, while TCRdb's copy carries only in-frame clones and drops some. Among 350,000 or so clones, approximately 89% were seen once, and the ten largest hold 1.5% to 2%. The sample consisted of peripheral blood. The receptors come from a woman aged 25 to 39 with COVID-19, enrolled during active disease.

This clone came up once. This chain uses TRBV4-1 with TRBJ2-3, with 8 bases aligning to TRBD2. The ends lost 4 bases at V and 0 bases at J; junction bases unmatched: 15. The CDR3 sequence is 19 residues long. Germline CDR1 reads MGHRA; CDR2 reads YSYEKL. CDR3 residues: CASSPYGRAAGESTDTQYF. CDR3 sequence (DNA): TGCGCCAGCAGCCCCTACGGGAGGGCAGCGGGAGAAAGCACAGATACGCAGTATTTT.

This clone was seen more than once but under ten times. The chain has TRBV3-1 (or the pseudogene TRBV3-2) and TRBJ1-2; TRBD1 is a possible D gene (5 bases). Trimming shortened V by 5 bases and J by 0 bases, and 16 bases separated the two germline ends. Germline lookup yields CDR1 LGHDT and CDR2 YNNKEL (reference sequence). The CDR3 extends over 16 amino acids. The CDR3 region is CASSTPLGGANYGYTF. The CDR3 DNA reads as TGTGCCAGCAGCACCCCCCTCGGGGGAGCTAACTATGGCTACACCTTC.

The V and J genes are TRBV2 and TRBJ2-5; maybe TRBD1 (6 bases). CDR1 and CDR2 from the germline V gene are SNHLY and FYNNEI. The germline V and J ends were trimmed by 4 bases and 5 bases, with 14 bases remaining between them. CDR3 length: 14 residues. The CDR3 nucleotides are TGTGCCAGCAGTGTTGGGGGCCTAGGGGAGACCCAGTACTTC. Translating gives CASSVGGLGETQYF.

The rearrangement uses TRBV27 and TRBJ2-3; 11 nucleotides agree with TRBD2. Germline V gene sequence: CDR1 MNHEY, CDR2 SMNVEV (reference sequence). This CDR3 has 17 amino acids. V was pared by 6 bases and J by 5 bases, with 13 bases of the junction left unmatched. The CDR3 here is CASSQSPRGLAVDTQYF. The CDR3 nucleotides are TGTGCCAGCAGCCAATCCCCCCGGGGACTAGCGGTAGATACGCAGTATTTT.

This clone occurred a few times. The V gene is TRBV2, the J gene TRBJ1-1; D uncertain. This CDR3 contains 13 residues. Germline V lookup: CDR1 SNHLY, CDR2 FYNNEI. Trimming took 6 bases from V and 0 from J, leaving 8 bases between them. The CDR3 nucleotides read TGTGCCAGCAGGAATTACTTGAACACTGAAGCTTTCTTT. This gives the protein CASRNYLNTEAFF.

The chain combines TRBV12-5 with TRBJ2-3; TRBD1 is a possible D gene (6 bases). The germline V and J ends were trimmed by 5 bases and 2 bases, with 8 bases remaining between them. The CDR3 is 13 amino acids. CDR1 and CDR2 from the germline V gene are LGHNT and FRNRAP. CDR3 protein: CASGDRYTDTQYF. The DNA for the CDR3 is TGTGCTAGTGGTGACAGGTACACAGATACGCAGTATTTT.

This rearrangement joins TRBV27 to TRBJ2-1, with D possibly being TRBD1 (6 bases). Trimming stripped 1 base from V and 5 bases from J, with 12 bases between. Germline V gene sequence: CDR1 MNHEY, CDR2 SMNVEV (reference sequence). The CDR3 has 15 amino acids. CDR3 bases: TGTGCCAGCAGTTTATTCTGGGGGCAGGACAATGAGCAGTTCTTC. Amino acids: CASSLFWGQDNEQFF.

The V and J genes are TRBV7-8 and TRBJ1-6; TRBD1 is a possible D gene (5 bases). V shed 5 bases and J shed 6 bases, with 11 bases lying between them. Germline values: CDR1 SGHVS, CDR2 FQNEAQ. CDR3 length: 14 amino acids. CDR3 sequence (DNA): TGTGCCAGCAGCCGGACACAGATTAATTCACCCCTCCACTTT. Translation gives CASSRTQINSPLHF.

The CDR3 region has the DNA TGTGCCAGCAGCCCGGGGACTGTCCGCTACTACGAGCAGTACTTC. Its protein product is CASSPGTVRYYEQYF. The chain is built from TRBV7-9 and TRBJ2-7, with D perhaps matching TRBD2 (6 bases). The CDR3 runs 15 residues. The V end was cut by 5 bases, the J end by 3 bases, with 17 bases between. The germline V gene encodes CDR1 SEHNR and CDR2 FQNEAQ (reference sequence).

This clone is a singleton in its sample. The sample carries other DNA sequences with the same CDR3. The chain combines TRBV3-1 (or the pseudogene TRBV3-2) with TRBJ1-1; D is unresolved. Germline V CDR1 and CDR2: LGHDT, YNNKEL (reference sequence). V lost 6 bases and J 4 bases, leaving 6 bases between the germline ends. The CDR3 length is 11 residues. The CDR3 DNA reads as TGTGCCAGCAGGGGAGGCACTGAAGCTTTCTTT. This codes for CASRGGTEAFF.

This clone was seen a single time. V gene TRBV5-1 combines with J gene TRBJ2-2, with 7 nucleotides matching TRBD2. This CDR3 comprises 15 residues. The germline CDR1 and CDR2 sequences are SGHRS and YFSETQ. Losses at the gene ends were 3 bases for V and 0 bases for J; bases not matched to a gene: 2. CDR3 region: CASSWGGSNTGELFF. CDR3 coding DNA: TGCGCCAGCAGCTGGGGGGGATCGAACACCGGGGAGCTGTTTTTT.

The CDR3, as DNA: TGTGCCAGTAGTAGGACAGGGGCGCTCGGTGAAAAACTGTTTTTT. Encoded protein: CASSRTGALGEKLFF. The gene calls are TRBV19 and TRBJ1-4, with TRBD1 identical over 9 bases. The V segment lost 4 bases and the J segment 7 bases; nucleotides outside the gene matches: 7. CDR3 length: 15 amino acids. From germline, CDR1 is LNHDA and CDR2 SQIVND (reference sequence). Combining the CDR3 with reference TRBV19 and TRBJ1-4 gives the whole variable domain DGGITQSPKYLFRKEGQNVTLSCEQNLNHDAMYWYRQDPGQGLRLIYYSQIVNDFQKGDIAEGYSVSREKKESFPLTVTSAQKNPTAFYLCASSRTGALGEKLFFGSGTQLSVL.

The chain links TRBV2 to TRBJ2-7, with TRBD2 matching over 10 bases. This CDR3 has 18 residues. The ends lost 8 bases at V and 4 bases at J; junction bases unmatched: 20. Germline-derived CDR1 and CDR2 are SNHLY and FYNNEI. The CDR3 DNA reads TGTGCCAGCCTCGAGCGAGGTAGCGGGGGGTTAGGGTCGTACGAGCAGTACTTC. As protein: CASLERGSGGLGSYEQYF.

There are a few counts of this clone. This rearrangement joins TRBV7-2 to TRBJ1-2; TRBD1 agrees at 8 bases. This CDR3 is 16 amino acids long. The V gene's germline CDR1 is SGHTA and CDR2 FQGNSA. Losses at the gene ends were 3 bases for V and 3 bases for J; bases not matched to a gene: 9. In DNA form, the CDR3 reads TGTGCCAGCAGCTTTGTGGACAGGGCGGGGGACTATGGCTACACCTTC. Translating gives CASSFVDRAGDYGYTF.

With regard to this clone: Mismatch with germline at one junction end may stem from a read error. J is TRBJ1-2 and V is TRBV14; 8 bases match TRBD1. Germline-derived CDR1 and CDR2 are SGHDN and FVKESK. The CDR3 is 12 residues long. CDR3 in amino acids: CASSLGRQGINF. DNA of the CDR3: TGTGCCAGCAGCCTTGGGAGACAGGGGATAAACTTC.

The V gene is TRBV18, the J gene TRBJ1-2; a possible D gene is TRBD1 (6 bases). CDR1 and CDR2 from the germline V gene are KGHSH and LQKENI. The CDR3 consists of 13 residues. Trimming took off 2 bases at V and 8 bases at J, with 12 bases between the two ends. The CDR3 is CASSPIRGEGYTF. Written as DNA, the CDR3 is TGTGCCAGCTCACCAATCAGGGGCGAGGGCTACACCTTC.

In its sample, this clone was seen once. This chain links TRBV19 with TRBJ1-1; 8 bases match TRBD1. J was trimmed by 1 base and V by 3 bases; bases with no gene match: 4. This CDR3 region has 15 residues. CDR1 and CDR2 from the germline V gene are LNHDA and SQIVND (reference sequence). The CDR3 region is CASSIGDRGNTEAFF. The DNA of the CDR3 is TGTGCCAGTAGTATCGGAGACAGGGGGAACACTGAAGCTTTCTTT.

The CDR3 coding sequence is TGTGCCTGGAGTAAGCAGGGGGCGAGGGAGCAGTACTTC. Its protein product is CAWSKQGAREQYF. V is TRBV30 and J is TRBJ2-7; TRBD1 aligns across 8 bases. V lost 2 bases and J lost 7; bases outside the gene matches: 7. CDR3 size: 13 residues. In germline, CDR1 is GTSNPN, CDR2 SVGIG (reference sequence).

This chain links TRBV10-1 with TRBJ1-2; 8 nucleotides line up with TRBD1. J was trimmed by 7 bases and V by 5 bases; bases with no gene match: 12. This CDR3 region has 15 residues. Looked up from germline, CDR1 is WNHNN and CDR2 is SYGVQD (reference sequence). The CDR3 loop is CASSPGGRGRSGYTF. CDR3 bases: TGCGCCAGCAGTCCTGGGGGCAGGGGGCGAAGTGGCTACACCTTC.

The chain is built from TRBV10-3 and TRBJ2-5; 9 nucleotides align to TRBD2. This CDR3 spans 14 amino acids. The ends lost 4 bases at V and 6 bases at J; junction bases unmatched: 6. Germline V CDR1 and CDR2: ENHRY, SYGVKD. The DNA of the CDR3 is TGTGCCATCAGTGTTGGGCGGGGGGGAAAGACCCAGTACTTC. It specifies CAISVGRGGKTQYF.

Of note for this clone: The same CDR3 arises from other DNA sequences in this sample as well. The chain is built from TRBV4-3 and TRBJ1-2; 10 bases match TRBD1. CDR3 length equals 14 residues. The germline V gene has CDR1 LGHNA and CDR2 YSLEER. V was pared by 4 bases and J by 3 bases, with 2 bases of the junction left unmatched. The CDR3 bases are TGCGCCAGCAGCCCCGGGACAGGGGACTATGGCTACACCTTC. Protein sequence: CASSPGTGDYGYTF.

The chain combines TRBV13 with TRBJ2-5; no definite D call. V dropped 0 bases and J dropped 1 base, with 9 bases sitting between them. CDR1 and CDR2 from the germline V gene are PRHDT and FYEKMQ (reference sequence). This CDR3 is 15 amino acids long. CDR3 DNA sequence: TGTGCCAGCAGCTTAGGCCGGAGACCCCAAGAGACCCAGTACTTC. Amino acids: CASSLGRRPQETQYF. The full variable domain, in which reference TRBV13 and TRBJ2-5 provide the parts outside the CDR3, is AAGVIQSPRHLIKEKRETATLKCYPIPRHDTVYWYQQGPGQDPQFLISFYEKMQSDKGSIPDRFSAQQFSDYHSELNMSSLELGDSALYFCASSLGRRPQETQYFGPGTRLLVL.

The V call is TRBV25-1, the J call TRBJ2-7; TRBD2 might be the D (5 bases). Trimming left V 4 bases short and J 5 bases short, with 12 bases between. Germline assignment: CDR1 MGHDK and CDR2 SYGVNS. The CDR3 totals 13 residues. The DNA of the CDR3 is TGTGCCAGCAGTGCCGGGATGGGCAACGAGCAGTACGTC. Its translation: CASSAGMGNEQYV.

The chain joins TRBV6-2 or TRBV6-3 to TRBJ2-1, with TRBD1 matching over 7 bases. V shed 3 bases and J 4 bases; nucleotides not matched to a gene: 12. The CDR3 covers 17 residues. Germline CDR1 reads MNHEY; CDR2 reads SVGEGT. The DNA for the CDR3 is TGTGCCAGCAGTTATTCCATCCCGGGACAGACTTACAATGAGCAGTTCTTC. As protein: CASSYSIPGQTYNEQFF.

The chain uses TRBV2 and TRBJ2-7; D might be TRBD1 (6 bases). Germline V gene data show CDR1 as SNHLY and CDR2 as FYNNEI. The V and J ends lost 0 bases and 12 bases respectively, with 18 bases between them. This CDR3 is 14 amino acids long. CDR3 protein: CASSEAYQQGAPYF. Here the CDR3 DNA reads TGTGCCAGCAGTGAAGCCTACCAACAGGGAGCCCCGTACTTC.

The chain combines TRBV18 with TRBJ1-1, with D possibly matching TRBD1 (5 bases). V lost 3 bases and J 2 bases, leaving 16 bases between the germline ends. This CDR3 comprises 16 residues. CDR1 is KGHSH, CDR2 LQKENI, per germline. The chain's CDR3 is CASSPTLSGANTEAFF. As DNA, the CDR3 is TGTGCCAGCTCACCCACTTTGTCTGGGGCCAACACTGAAGCTTTCTTT. The full variable domain, completed using reference TRBV18 and TRBJ1-1, is NAGVMQNPRHLVRRRGQEARLRCSPMKGHSHVYWYRQLPEEGLKFMVYLQKENIIDESGMPKERFSAEFPKEGPSILRIQQVVRGDSAAYFCASSPTLSGANTEAFFGQGTRLTVV.